This T cell receptor beta chain was sequenced in a study of T-cell reconstitution after alpha-beta-depleted transplantation in children. Study conclusions and caveats: After one year, T-cell counts and TCRbeta diversity mostly came from new T cells.

Preparation of the TCRbeta library used unique molecular identifiers. MiXCR was run by TCRdb on the PCR reads, yielding one entry per CDR3 protein. Of under 250,000 distinct CDR3 sequences in the sample, under 30% were seen once. As to this clonotype: Its antigen is still unknown.

The length of the CDR3 is 12 residues. V dropped 5 bases and J dropped 5; count of bases not matched to a gene: 4. Germline V lookup: CDR1 SQVTM, CDR2 ANQGSEA. This sequence originates from a female patient aged 2-10 years who had a stem cell transplant for congenital amegakaryocytic thrombocytopenia, so the T cells may come from the graft donor. V and J are TRBV29-1 and TRBJ2-5; TRBD2 agrees at 8 bases. The specimen comprised PBMCs, mostly from graft donor cells, sampled 360 days after TCRalphabeta/CD19-depleted stem cell transplant. The DNA of the CDR3 is TGCAGCGTTCGGACTAGCCGGGAGACCCAGTACTTC. This encodes CSVRTSRETQYF.